One sample yielded the 27 T cell receptor beta chains listed below, sequenced in a study of cytomegalovirus exposure and HLA in healthy donors. The primer mix had 60 Vbeta and 13 Jbeta primers. Method: immunoSEQ multiplex PCR; TCRdb's copy keeps in-frame clones and lacks some. This table has 250,000 to 350,000 clones, roughly 89% appearing once. Sequences were obtained from PBMCs. The receptors stem from a middle-aged man in good health and CMV-seropositive.

This chain links TRBV7-9 with TRBJ1-6; D possibly corresponds to TRBD1 (6 bases). The length of the CDR3 is 15 residues. CDR1 is SEHNR and CDR2 is FQNEAQ in the germline V gene (reference sequence). Between the trimmed V and J ends, which lost 6 bases and 9 bases, there was a span of 18 bases. The CDR3 reads CASSLAGGGSSPLHF. In DNA form, the CDR3 reads TGTGCCAGCAGTCTAGCCGGGGGCGGGAGTTCACCCCTCCACTTT.

The V call is TRBV7-9, the J call TRBJ2-4; maybe TRBD1 (6 bases). V lost 5 bases and J lost 0, with 17 bases in between. This CDR3 region has 17 residues. The V gene's germline CDR1 is SEHNR and CDR2 FQNEAQ (reference sequence). This CDR3 is CASSLDRQGTAKNIQYF. Here the CDR3 DNA reads TGTGCCAGCAGCCTCGATCGGCAGGGGACAGCCAAAAACATTCAGTACTTC. The variable domain in full, completed from reference TRBV7-9 and TRBJ2-4, reads DTGVSQNPRHKITKRGQNVTFRCDPISEHNRLYWYRQTLGQGPEFLTYFQNEAQLEKSRLLSDRFSAERPKGSFSTLEIQRTEQGDSAMYLCASSLDRQGTAKNIQYFGAGTRLSVL.

The chain employs TRBV28 and TRBJ2-3, with TRBD1 matching over 11 bases. CDR1 MDHEN and CDR2 SYDVKM come from the germline V gene. The length of the CDR3 is 17 residues. V lost 1 base, J lost 3 bases, and 6 bases stayed unmatched. In DNA, the CDR3 is TGTGCCAGCAGTTTATTAGGGACAGGGGGTTCGACAGATACGCAGTATTTT. It specifies CASSLLGTGGSTDTQYF.

V gene TRBV11-2 combines with J gene TRBJ1-6; possibly TRBD1 for D (6 bases). Germline loops: CDR1 SGHAT, CDR2 FQNNGV. This CDR3 is 16 amino acids long. The V and J ends lost 3 bases and 4 bases respectively, with 13 bases between them. CDR3 residues: CASSFTGLLYNSPLHF. In DNA form, the CDR3 reads TGTGCCAGCAGCTTCACAGGGCTACTTTATAATTCACCCCTCCACTTT.

The gene calls are TRBV27 and TRBJ1-5; TRBD1 matches 7 bases. CDR1 is MNHEY, CDR2 SMNVEV, per germline (reference sequence). The ends lost 5 bases at V and 4 bases at J; junction bases unmatched: 5. The CDR3 length is 14 residues. This CDR3 reads CASSLRQGNQPQHF. CDR3 nucleotide sequence: TGTGCCAGCAGTCTCCGACAGGGAAATCAGCCCCAGCATTTT.

V is TRBV19 and J is TRBJ2-1; D is possibly TRBD1 (6 bases). CDR1 is LNHDA, CDR2 SQIVND, per germline (reference sequence). V was trimmed by 6 bases and J by 4 bases, leaving 19 bases between them. The CDR3 sequence is 16 residues long. The CDR3 region is CASRSLPQGPYNEQFF. CDR3 sequence (DNA): TGTGCCAGTAGGTCCCTCCCCCAGGGGCCGTACAATGAGCAGTTCTTC.

The rearrangement links TRBV6-6 to TRBJ2-5; tentatively, D is TRBD2 (6 bases). This CDR3 contains 14 residues. Germline V gene lookup returns CDR1 MNHNY and CDR2 SVGAGI (reference sequence). V lost 0 bases and J lost 2, with 7 bases in between. CDR3 amino acids: CASSYSGRQETQYF. The CDR3 DNA sequence: TGTGCCAGCAGTTACTCGGGGAGGCAAGAGACCCAGTACTTC.

The chain is built from TRBV15 and TRBJ1-3; TRBD1 is a possible D gene (5 bases). From germline, CDR1 is LNHNV and CDR2 YYDKDF (reference sequence). The CDR3 consists of 15 residues. V lost 0 bases, J lost 4 bases, and 10 bases lay in between. CDR3: CATSREAGGGNTIYF. CDR3 in DNA: TGTGCCACCAGCAGAGAGGCCGGGGGAGGAAACACCATATATTTT.

The chain employs TRBV11-1 and TRBJ1-1; 7 nucleotides agree with TRBD1. This CDR3 spans 15 amino acids. The J segment lost 0 bases and the V segment lost 2 bases, leaving 3 bases of the junction unmatched. Germline V gives CDR1 SGHAT, CDR2 FQDESV (reference sequence). The DNA for the CDR3 is TGTGCCAGCAGCTTAAGGGGGCCCTTGAACACTGAAGCTTTCTTT. This encodes CASSLRGPLNTEAFF.

The chain employs TRBV28 and TRBJ1-2, with D tentatively TRBD1 (6 bases). The germline V gene encodes CDR1 MDHEN and CDR2 SYDVKM. V gave up 4 bases and J gave up 4 bases, with 19 bases separating them. The CDR3 has 16 residues. In DNA form, the CDR3 reads TGTGCCAGCAGTTCGCACAGGGTTTTCTCTGTCTATGGCTACACCTTC. Its translation is CASSSHRVFSVYGYTF.

The chain links TRBV6-5 to TRBJ1-2; 9 bases align to TRBD1. The CDR3 has 15 amino acids. The V gene end was trimmed by 6 bases and the J gene end by 4 bases; junction bases not matched to a gene: 9. Per germline, CDR1 MNHEY and CDR2 SVGAGI. CDR3 nucleotide sequence: TGTGCCAGCAGCCCCCCGGGACAGGGAATCTATGGCTACACCTTC. The encoded protein is CASSPPGQGIYGYTF.

DNA for the CDR3: TGCGCCAGCAGCTCCCGGACTAGCGGGAACTCAGATACGCAGTATTTT. It is translated as CASSSRTSGNSDTQYF. This chain joins TRBV5-1 and TRBJ2-3; 12 bases align to TRBD2. The CDR3 totals 16 residues. CDR1 is SGHRS, CDR2 YFSETQ, per germline. V was clipped by 3 bases and J by 4 bases; unmatched bases: 6. Drawing the rest from reference TRBV5-1 and TRBJ2-3, the complete variable domain is KAGVTQTPRYLIKTRGQQVTLSCSPISGHRSVSWYQQTPGQGLQFLFEYFSETQRNKGNFPGRFSGRQFSNSRSEMNVSTLELGDSALYLCASSSRTSGNSDTQYFGPGTRLTVL.

The chain couples TRBV21-1 to TRBJ1-5. TRBV21-1 is annotated as a pseudogene. This CDR3 has 16 residues. The CDR3 reads CASSKVPGSGNQPQHF. The CDR3 DNA reads TGTGCCAGCAGCAAAGTTCCGGGGTCGGGCAATCAGCCCCAGCATTTT.

This clone was observed a single time. The rearrangement uses TRBV5-1 and TRBJ2-6, with D possibly matching TRBD2 (6 bases). Germline assignment: CDR1 SGHRS and CDR2 YFSETQ. Trimming shortened V by 6 bases and J by 0 bases, and 10 bases separated the two germline ends. The CDR3 runs to 15 residues. This chain's CDR3 is CASTGEVSGANVLTF. DNA for the CDR3: TGCGCCAGCACGGGAGAGGTCTCTGGGGCCAACGTCCTGACTTTC.

This CDR3 is CASSQSSLAASYEQYF. CDR3 DNA: TGTGCCAGCAGCCAATCTTCCCTAGCGGCCTCCTACGAGCAGTACTTC. This sequence joins TRBV16 and TRBJ2-7; 7 nucleotides match TRBD2. The CDR3 runs 16 residues. V shed 0 bases and J 0 bases; nucleotides not matched to a gene: 5. Germline V gene sequence: CDR1 KGHSY, CDR2 FQNENV.

For this clone: Within the sample, other DNA sequences also encode this same CDR3. V gene TRBV19 combines with J gene TRBJ1-5, with TRBD1 identical over 9 bases. Trimming removed 4 bases from V and 1 base from J; junction bases left unmatched: 2. CDR3 size: 15 residues. The germline V gene has CDR1 LNHDA and CDR2 SQIVND (reference sequence). The CDR3 DNA is TGTGCCAGTAGTACGGACAGGGGAAGCAATCAGCCCCAGCATTTT. This codes for CASSTDRGSNQPQHF.

V gene TRBV6-4 combines with J gene TRBJ1-2, with D possibly TRBD1 on 5 matching bases. Germline V CDR1 and CDR2: MRHNA, SNTAGT. The V end was cut by 2 bases, the J end by 6 bases, with 16 bases between. This CDR3 spans 15 amino acids. The CDR3 region is CASSDGALSTNGYTF. The CDR3 nucleotides read TGTGCCAGCAGTGACGGGGCCTTAAGTACGAATGGCTACACCTTC.

The chain combines TRBV6-5 with TRBJ2-7; a weak D match, TRBD1 (6 bases). In germline, CDR1 is MNHEY, CDR2 SVGAGI. V lost 5 bases and J lost 5, with 10 bases in between. This CDR3 comprises 12 residues. This chain's CDR3 is CASSNRVHEQYF. CDR3 in DNA: TGTGCCAGCAGTAACAGGGTTCACGAGCAGTACTTC.

The V gene is TRBV19, the J gene TRBJ2-7; a possible D gene is TRBD2 (6 bases). Germline V gene lookup returns CDR1 LNHDA and CDR2 SQIVND (reference sequence). CDR3 size: 11 residues. Trimming shortened V by 3 bases and J by 6 bases, and 6 bases separated the two germline ends. CDR3 protein: CASSIGGEQYF. The CDR3, as DNA: TGTGCCAGTAGTATCGGGGGCGAGCAGTACTTC.

This chain connects TRBV18 to TRBJ2-2, with D maybe TRBD2 (6 bases). V was cut by 3 bases and J by 4 bases, with 21 bases left in between. The germline gives CDR1 KGHSH, CDR2 LQKENI. CDR3 length: 18 amino acids. The CDR3 protein is CASSPLYGGRRGTGELFF. In DNA form, the CDR3 reads TGTGCCAGCTCACCGTTATATGGAGGGCGCCGCGGCACCGGGGAGCTGTTTTTT.

V gene TRBV28 combines with J gene TRBJ1-5; D not certain. The V end was cut by 8 bases, the J end by 0 bases, with 8 bases between. The CDR3 is 13 amino acids. CDR1 and CDR2 from the germline V gene are MDHEN and SYDVKM. The CDR3 DNA follows: TGTGCCAGCGGTGAGTATAGCAATCAGCCCCAGCATTTT. Its protein is CASGEYSNQPQHF.

The chain carries TRBV19 and TRBJ2-7; 7 positions match TRBD2. The V gene's germline CDR1 is LNHDA and CDR2 SQIVND (reference sequence). This CDR3 has 13 amino acids. Trimming at V came to 6 bases and at J to 6 bases, leaving 8 bases not matched to a gene. This chain's CDR3 is CASSPGGSREQYF. The CDR3, as DNA: TGTGCCAGTAGCCCCGGGGGGAGCCGCGAGCAGTACTTC.

The V gene is TRBV12-5, the J gene TRBJ1-1; D gene unclear. V was shortened by 1 base and J by 3 bases, with 18 bases between the two germline ends. CDR3 length: 17 residues. In germline, CDR1 is LGHNT, CDR2 FRNRAP. CDR3 in DNA: TGTGCTAGTGGTTTGGAGGCAACCAGGCTCGATGACACTGAAGCTTTCTTT. Its translation is CASGLEATRLDDTEAFF.

Comment on this clone: Other DNA sequences in the sample encode the same CDR3. The V call is TRBV18, the J call TRBJ2-7; possible D gene TRBD2, 6 bases. The V end lost 3 bases, the J end lost 4 bases, and 10 bases lay between the germline ends. CDR1 is KGHSH, CDR2 LQKENI, per germline. The CDR3 sequence is 13 residues long. The CDR3 DNA follows: TGTGCCAGCTCACCCGGCGGAGGGTACGAGCAGTACTTC. It translates to CASSPGGGYEQYF.

The chain carries TRBV2 and TRBJ1-1; 7 positions agree with TRBD1. The CDR3 extends over 12 amino acids. With V trimmed by 8 bases and J by 11 bases, 11 bases remained unmatched. CDR1 SNHLY and CDR2 FYNNEI come from the germline V gene. The CDR3 loop is CASGEQGRWAFF. CDR3 DNA sequence: TGTGCCAGCGGCGAACAGGGGCGGTGGGCTTTCTTT.

The gene calls are TRBV7-9 and TRBJ2-1; possible D gene TRBD2, 5 bases. The germline gives CDR1 SEHNR, CDR2 FQNEAQ (reference sequence). Trimming left V 6 bases short and J 6 bases short, with 18 bases between. CDR3 size: 15 residues. CDR3 residues: CASSSRSGRVNEQFF. DNA of the CDR3: TGTGCCAGCAGTTCCAGGAGCGGACGGGTCAATGAGCAGTTCTTC.

The V and J genes are TRBV6-5 and TRBJ2-5; D may be TRBD2 (6 bases). Looked up from germline, CDR1 is MNHEY and CDR2 is SVGAGI. CDR3 length equals 16 residues. Trimming took off 3 bases at V and 5 bases at J, with 19 bases between the two ends. CDR3: CASSYRPVGGGETQYF. CDR3 sequence (DNA): TGTGCCAGCAGTTATCGGCCAGTCGGGGGTGGGGAGACCCAGTACTTC.